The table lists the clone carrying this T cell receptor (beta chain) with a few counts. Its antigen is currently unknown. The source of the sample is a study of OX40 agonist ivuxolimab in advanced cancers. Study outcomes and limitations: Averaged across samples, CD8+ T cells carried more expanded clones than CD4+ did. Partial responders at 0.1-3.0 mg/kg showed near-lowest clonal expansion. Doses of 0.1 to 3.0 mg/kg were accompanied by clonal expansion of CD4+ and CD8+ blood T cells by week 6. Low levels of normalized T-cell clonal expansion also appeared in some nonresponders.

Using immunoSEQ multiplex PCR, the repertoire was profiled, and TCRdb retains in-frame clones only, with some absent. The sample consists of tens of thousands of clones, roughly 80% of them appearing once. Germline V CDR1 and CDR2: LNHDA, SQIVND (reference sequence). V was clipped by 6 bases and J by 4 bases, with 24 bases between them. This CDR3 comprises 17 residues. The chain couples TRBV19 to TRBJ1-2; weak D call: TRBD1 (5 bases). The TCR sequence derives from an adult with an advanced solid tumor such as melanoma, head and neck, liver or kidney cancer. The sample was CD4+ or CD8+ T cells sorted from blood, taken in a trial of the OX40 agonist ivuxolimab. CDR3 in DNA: TGTGCCAGTAGGGAATTGAAGTACGGGAGTAGGGGCTATGGCTACACCTTC. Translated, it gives CASRELKYGSRGYGYTF.